The 31 T cell receptor beta chains below were found in one sample sequenced in a study of vaccination and CD4 T cells after COVID-19. Oncomine TCR Beta short-read sequencing was applied to DNA from cultured CD4+ T cells. TCRdb reprocessed the PCR reads with MiXCR, giving one entry per CDR3 protein. This repertoire shows around 14,000 distinct CDR3 sequences, roughly 21% found once; its top ten account for 13% to 15%. Which antigens these TCRs recognize remains unknown. Treatment reported: approximately 9-day PBMC culture with coronavirus spike peptide pools or control peptides (ViraFEST assay). Sequencing input: cultured CD4+ T cells from blood. The receptors were gathered from a human donor with COVID-19.

This clonotype was detected a few times. The chain has TRBV20-1 and TRBJ2-7, with a tentative D call TRBD1 (7 bases). Germline lookup yields CDR1 DFQATT and CDR2 SNEGSKA (reference sequence). V was pared by 1 base and J by 4 bases, with 14 bases between. The CDR3 spans 14 residues. The DNA of the CDR3 is TGCAGTGCTAGAGGGGCCAGGGGGGCATACGAGCAGTACTTC. Translation: CSARGARGAYEQYF.

By frequency in the sample, this clonotype is medium-sized (0.01 to 0.1%). J is TRBJ2-6 and V is TRBV27; TRBD1 matches 8 bases. The CDR3 totals 17 residues. Trimming removed 8 bases from V and 0 bases from J; junction bases left unmatched: 9. CDR1 and CDR2 (germline): MNHEY, SMNVEV (reference sequence). CDR3 sequence reads: CASRTDRVNSGANVLTF. The CDR3 DNA sequence: TGTGCCAGCCGAACGGACAGGGTGAACTCTGGGGCCAACGTCCTGACTTTC.

The chain is built from TRBV10-1 and TRBJ2-5; 8 bases map to TRBD2. CDR3 length: 16 residues. V lost 2 bases and J lost 1; bases outside the gene matches: 6. The germline gives CDR1 WNHNN, CDR2 SYGVQD (reference sequence). CDR3 sequence reads: CASSEDNGGAQETQYF. CDR3 in DNA: TGCGCCAGCAGTGAGGATAACGGGGGGGCCCAAGAGACCCAGTACTTC.

This clonotype appeared a few times. This rearrangement joins TRBV2 to TRBJ2-7, with 7 bases identical to TRBD1. Trimming took 5 bases from V and 7 from J; bases not matched to a gene: 11. Germline assignment: CDR1 SNHLY and CDR2 FYNNEI. The CDR3 has 14 amino acids. CDR3 sequence (DNA): TGTGCCAGCAGTACCAGACAGGGAAAAGAAGAGCAGTACTTC. Residues: CASSTRQGKEEQYF.

In regard to this clonotype: The conserved final phenylalanine or tryptophan is absent from the CDR3, which likely points to a read error. The chain is built from TRBV27 and TRBJ1-1, with a possible D match to TRBD1 (6 bases). The CDR3 loop spans 15 amino acids. Germline CDR1 reads MNHEY; CDR2 reads SMNVEV (reference sequence). The V end lost 5 bases, the J end lost 5 bases, and 18 bases lay between the germline ends. The CDR3: CASSLLSRGRTEAFL. The CDR3 DNA follows: TGTGCCAGCAGTCTATTATCCAGGGGACGAACTGAAGCTTTCTTA.

This clonotype showed up just a few times. The CDR3 region has the DNA TGTGCCAGTAGTCTCGGTGGGGGGCGCGAAGGGACTGAAGCTTTCTTT. Its translation: CASSLGGGREGTEAFF. The chain combines TRBV19 with TRBJ1-1; possible D gene TRBD1, 6 bases. The CDR3 contains 16 residues. The germline CDR1 and CDR2 sequences are LNHDA and SQIVND (reference sequence). Trimming stripped 5 bases from V and 5 bases from J, with 21 bases between.

By frequency in the sample, this clonotype is medium-sized. One end of the junction varies from germline; a read error may be responsible. V is TRBV6-1 and J is TRBJ1-6, with D unclear. Germline V gene data show CDR1 as MNHNS and CDR2 as SASEGT. The length of the CDR3 is 10 residues. This chain's CDR3 is CATREFTTDF. As DNA, the CDR3 is TGTGCCACCCGAGAATTTACTACCGACTTT.

This clonotype was picked up a small number of times. The chain links TRBV19 to TRBJ2-7, with 12 bases fitting TRBD1. Germline CDR1 reads LNHDA; CDR2 reads SQIVND (reference sequence). After removal of 6 bases from V and 3 bases from J, the junction contained 9 bases not matched to a gene. The CDR3 is made up of 16 amino acids. CDR3 loop: CASRLVGTGGFYEQYF. As DNA, the CDR3 is TGTGCCAGTAGGCTAGTCGGGACAGGGGGCTTCTACGAGCAGTACTTC.

V usage is TRBV7-2 and J usage is TRBJ2-2; no definite D call. Germline lookup yields CDR1 SGHTA and CDR2 FQGNSA. The CDR3 has 12 residues. Trimming removed 3 bases from V and 5 bases from J, with 4 bases in between. As DNA, the CDR3 is TGTGCCAGCAGCTTTAAGACCGGGGAGCTGTTTTTT. It is translated as CASSFKTGELFF. Full variable domain (missing parts from reference TRBV7-2 and TRBJ2-2): GAGVSQSPSNKVTEKGKDVELRCDPISGHTALYWYRQSLGQGLEFLIYFQGNSAPDKSGLPSDRFSAERTGGSVSTLTIQRTQQEDSAVYLCASSFKTGELFFGEGSRLTVL.

The genes are TRBV2 and TRBJ1-5; D may be TRBD1 (5 bases). CDR3 length: 14 amino acids. The germline V and J ends were trimmed by 5 bases and 4 bases, with 12 bases remaining between them. Looked up from germline, CDR1 is SNHLY and CDR2 is FYNNEI. The CDR3 region has the DNA TGTGCCAGCAGTTACGGGGGGGGAAATCAGCCCCAGCATTTT. It specifies CASSYGGGNQPQHF.

This clonotype appeared a few times. The gene calls are TRBV30 and TRBJ2-3; 7 nucleotides line up with TRBD2. CDR1 is GTSNPN, CDR2 SVGIG, per germline (reference sequence). Trimming cost V 4 bases and J 8 bases; bases outside gene matches: 15. The CDR3 length is 15 residues. CDR3 residues: CAWTSRAGIWGTQYF. CDR3 DNA sequence: TGTGCCTGGACCTCCCGAGCGGGGATATGGGGTACGCAGTATTTT. Supplemented by reference TRBV30 and TRBJ2-3, the full variable domain reads SQTIHQWPATLVQPVGSPLSLECTVEGTSNPNLYWYRQAAGRGLQLLFYSVGIGQISSEVPQNLSASRPQDRQFILSSKKLLLSDSGFYLCAWTSRAGIWGTQYFGPGTRLTVL.

A few counts support this clonotype. V and J are TRBV29-1 and TRBJ2-7; D not certain. The CDR3 has 10 residues. Germline lookup yields CDR1 SQVTM and CDR2 ANQGSEA. Between the trimmed V and J ends, which lost 5 bases and 5 bases, there was a span of 7 bases. CDR3 DNA sequence: TGCAGCGTTTGGAACAACGAGCAGTACTTC. Encoded protein: CSVWNNEQYF.

This chain joins TRBV6-5 and TRBJ2-1; 10 bases match TRBD2. The length of the CDR3 is 15 residues. The germline V gene has CDR1 MNHEY and CDR2 SVGAGI. V shed 2 bases, J shed 8 bases, and the junction held 6 bases outside the gene matches. The CDR3 DNA is TGTGCCAGCAGTTACAGGGAGCGGGGGGGTTATGAGCAGTTCTTC. Translated, it gives CASSYRERGGYEQFF.

V gene TRBV12-3 or TRBV12-4 combines with J gene TRBJ1-6; D uncertain. V shed 3 bases and J shed 7 bases, with 7 bases lying between them. This CDR3 comprises 13 residues. This CDR3 is CASSLAENSPLHF. The CDR3 DNA is TGTGCCAGCAGTTTGGCAGAAAATTCACCCCTCCACTTT.

This clonotype was observed a handful of times. The rearrangement uses TRBV19 and TRBJ2-5; TRBD2 aligns across 14 bases. J lost 1 base, V lost 4 bases, and 8 bases had no gene match. CDR3 length: 18 amino acids. Germline CDR1 is LNHDA and CDR2 is SQIVND (reference sequence). The CDR3 DNA sequence: TGTGCCAGTAGTAGTACGCGACTAGCGGGGGGGATCCAAGAGACCCAGTACTTC. Encoded protein: CASSSTRLAGGIQETQYF.

This clonotype has a single count. The rearrangement uses TRBV4-2 and TRBJ2-1; 15 bases are a match to TRBD2. Germline V gene sequence: CDR1 LGHNA, CDR2 YNFKEQ. CDR3 length equals 17 residues. V lost 2 bases, J lost 6 bases, and 5 bases stayed unmatched. Written as DNA, the CDR3 is TGTGCCAGCAGCCAAACCCGGACTAGCGGGGGGGCCAATGAGCAGTTCTTC. This codes for CASSQTRTSGGANEQFF.

V usage is TRBV7-9 and J usage is TRBJ1-1; D gene ambiguous. CDR1 and CDR2 (germline): SEHNR, FQNEAQ (reference sequence). Between the trimmed V and J ends, which lost 2 bases and 1 base, there was a span of 5 bases. CDR3 length: 13 amino acids. The chain's CDR3 is CASSLRENTEAFF. The CDR3 DNA sequence: TGTGCCAGCAGCTTAAGGGAGAACACTGAAGCTTTCTTT.

The chain joins TRBV29-1 to TRBJ1-1; 7 bases match TRBD1. CDR3 length: 15 amino acids. V shed 4 bases and J 5 bases; nucleotides not matched to a gene: 13. The germline V gene encodes CDR1 SQVTM and CDR2 ANQGSEA. The CDR3 DNA reads as TGCAGCGTTGGGAGACAGACAGGGCGGGTAACTGAAGCTTTCTTT. Its translation is CSVGRQTGRVTEAFF.

The gene calls are TRBV7-4 and TRBJ2-2, with D possibly being TRBD2 (5 bases). This CDR3 comprises 16 residues. CDR1 is SGHVT, CDR2 SQSDAQ, per germline. Between the trimmed V and J ends, which lost 5 bases and 1 base, there was a span of 14 bases. The CDR3 DNA is TGTGCCAGCAGCGTAGGACCCGGAGGGAACACCGGGGAGCTGTTTTTT. It yields the protein CASSVGPGGNTGELFF. The whole variable domain, filled in from reference TRBV7-4 and TRBJ2-2, reads GAGVSQSPRYKVAKRGRDVALRCDSISGHVTLYWYRQTLGQGSEVLTYSQSDAQRDKSGRPSGRFSAERPERSVSTLKIQRTEQGDSAVYLCASSVGPGGNTGELFFGEGSRLTVL.

This clonotype was found a few times. CDR3 in amino acids: CASSLGGPGETQYF. CDR3 nucleotide sequence: TGTGCCAGCAGCTTAGGGGGGCCAGGAGAGACCCAGTACTTC. The chain links TRBV11-3 to TRBJ2-5, with a possible D match to TRBD1 (6 bases). CDR1 SGHNT and CDR2 YENEEA come from the germline V gene. This CDR3 spans 14 amino acids. With 1 base removed from V and 4 bases from J, the gap between germline ends came to 10 bases.

The rearrangement uses TRBV20-1 and TRBJ2-5; the D gene is possibly TRBD2 (6 bases). There are 12 residues in the CDR3. Trimming shortened V by 5 bases and J by 9 bases, and 16 bases separated the two germline ends. Germline V gives CDR1 DFQATT, CDR2 SNEGSKA (reference sequence). This CDR3 reads CSAPALSGAQYF. CDR3 nucleotides: TGCAGTGCTCCGGCGTTATCGGGGGCCCAGTACTTC.

The chain uses TRBV20-1 and TRBJ1-1; possible D gene TRBD1, 6 bases. Deletions cut 0 bases from V and 4 bases from J, with 12 bases between. From germline, CDR1 is DFQATT and CDR2 SNEGSKA (reference sequence). The CDR3 consists of 14 residues. Here the CDR3 DNA reads TGCAGTGCTAGAGAGCCCAGGGGCGGCACTGAAGCTTTCTTT. It is translated as CSAREPRGGTEAFF.

This clonotype was detected only a few times. The chain joins TRBV20-1 to TRBJ1-3, with D tentatively TRBD1 (6 bases). With 3 bases removed from V and 6 bases from J, the gap between germline ends came to 12 bases. The germline gives CDR1 DFQATT, CDR2 SNEGSKA (reference sequence). The CDR3 contains 13 residues. CDR3 sequence (DNA): TGCAGTGCTAGCCGGACAGCTGAAAACACCATATATTTT. It is translated as CSASRTAENTIYF.

This clonotype was seen a handful of times. V usage is TRBV19 and J usage is TRBJ1-4; TRBD1 aligns across 8 bases. The CDR3 sequence is 16 residues long. Trimming cost V 5 bases and J 7 bases; bases outside gene matches: 12. CDR1 LNHDA and CDR2 SQIVND come from the germline V gene (reference sequence). CDR3 sequence (DNA): TGTGCCAGTAGTTTTCCCCGGACAGGGACCGGTGAAAAACTGTTTTTT. It yields the protein CASSFPRTGTGEKLFF.

This clonotype was counted between two and nine times. The chain employs TRBV28 and TRBJ1-2, with a weak D call TRBD1 (6 bases). Germline V gene data show CDR1 as MDHEN and CDR2 as SYDVKM. Trimming left V 4 bases short and J 8 bases short, with 14 bases between. CDR3 size: 13 residues. CDR3 sequence: CASSSSGHGGYTF. The CDR3 bases are TGTGCCAGCAGTTCCTCGGGACATGGGGGCTACACCTTC.

This clonotype was observed a few times. The rearrangement uses TRBV12-3 or TRBV12-4 and TRBJ1-5, with TRBD1 matching over 9 bases. V trimming: 6 bases; J trimming: 1 base; junction bases outside the gene matches: 4. The CDR3 consists of 15 residues. The CDR3 DNA is TGTGCCAGCAGGTCGACAGGGGGGAGCAATCAGCCCCAGCATTTT. It specifies CASRSTGGSNQPQHF.

Relative to its sample, this clonotype is medium-sized (0.01 to 0.1%). An end of the junction differs from the germline gene, which may be a read error. The chain carries TRBV20-1 and TRBJ2-2; 9 bases map to TRBD2. CDR1 and CDR2 (germline): DFQATT, SNEGSKA (reference sequence). The CDR3 contains 14 residues. The chain's CDR3 is CSARAGGNTGELFF. CDR3 bases: TGCAGTGCGAGAGCGGGGGGTAACACCGGGGAGCTGTTTTTT.

This clonotype was observed a handful of times. This chain uses TRBV7-2 with TRBJ2-7; 8 bases align to TRBD2. Germline-derived CDR1 and CDR2 are SGHTA and FQGNSA. This CDR3 has 16 residues. V lost 0 bases to trimming and J lost 4 bases; unmatched junction nucleotides: 8. This CDR3 is CASSLASLGGGYEQYF. Here the CDR3 DNA reads TGTGCCAGCAGCTTAGCTTCTCTCGGGGGGGGGTACGAGCAGTACTTC.

The chain recombines TRBV5-6 with TRBJ1-1; no definite D call. The length of the CDR3 is 15 residues. Per germline, CDR1 SGHDT and CDR2 YYEEEE. Trimming pared 3 bases from V and 3 bases from J, leaving 15 bases between. The CDR3 protein is CASSSPIRGDTEAFF. The CDR3 region has the DNA TGTGCCAGCAGCTCCCCGATTCGGGGTGACACTGAAGCTTTCTTT.

In this sample, this clonotype turned up a few times. V gene TRBV6-2 or TRBV6-3 combines with J gene TRBJ2-2, with D uncertain. This CDR3 has 20 amino acids. Looked up from germline, CDR1 is MNHEY and CDR2 is SVGEGT. Trimming removed 6 bases from V and 0 bases from J, with 26 bases in between. CDR3 nucleotide sequence: TGTGCCAGCAGACGAACTCTCCGGGTCTACTCGCGCCCGAACACCGGGGAGCTGTTTTTT. This translates into CASRRTLRVYSRPNTGELFF.

This clonotype counts as medium-sized. This rearrangement joins TRBV30 to TRBJ1-5, with D hard to call. The CDR3 covers 15 residues. Trimming pared 0 bases from V and 4 bases from J, leaving 13 bases between. CDR1 is GTSNPN and CDR2 is SVGIG in the germline V gene (reference sequence). As DNA, the CDR3 is TGTGCCTGGAGTGTCGGCACATCCACAAATCAGCCCCAGCATTTT. Its translation is CAWSVGTSTNQPQHF.